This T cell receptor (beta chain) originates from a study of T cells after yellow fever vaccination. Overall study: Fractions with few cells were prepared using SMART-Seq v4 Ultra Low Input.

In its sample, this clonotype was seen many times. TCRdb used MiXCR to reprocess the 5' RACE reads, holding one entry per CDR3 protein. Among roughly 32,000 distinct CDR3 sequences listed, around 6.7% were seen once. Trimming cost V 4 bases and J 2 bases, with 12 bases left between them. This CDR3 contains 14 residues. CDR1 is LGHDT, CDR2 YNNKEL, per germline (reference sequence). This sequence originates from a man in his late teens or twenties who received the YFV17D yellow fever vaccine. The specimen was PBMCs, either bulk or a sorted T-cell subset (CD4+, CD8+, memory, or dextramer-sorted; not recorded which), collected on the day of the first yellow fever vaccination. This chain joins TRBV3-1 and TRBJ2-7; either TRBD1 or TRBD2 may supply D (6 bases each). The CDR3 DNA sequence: TGTGCCAGCAGCCTAGGAGGGACAACCTACGAGCAGTACTTC. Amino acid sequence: CASSLGGTTYEQYF.